Following are 2 T cell receptor beta chains from one sample sequenced in a study of OX40 agonist ivuxolimab in advanced cancers. Only in-frame clones appear in the TCRdb table, and some are missing; sequencing was by immunoSEQ multiplex PCR. The sample records 30,000 to 45,000 clones, more than 75% being singletons. The source material was CD4+ or CD8+ T cells sorted from blood, sampled in a trial of the OX40 agonist ivuxolimab. The receptors were gathered from an adult with an advanced solid tumor such as melanoma, head and neck, liver or kidney cancer.

This clone turned up a few times. V and J are TRBV4-1 and TRBJ2-5; the D is unclear. Germline lookup yields CDR1 MGHRA and CDR2 YSYEKL. Trimming took off 2 bases at V and 5 bases at J, with 21 bases between the two ends. The CDR3 loop spans 17 amino acids. The CDR3 sequence is CASSQLTQVPALETQYF. In DNA, the CDR3 is TGCGCCAGCAGCCAATTAACCCAAGTCCCGGCTCTGGAGACCCAGTACTTC.

The CDR3 bases are TGTGCCAGCAGTTACAGTACAGGCCGCACAGATACGCAGTATTTT. It specifies CASSYSTGRTDTQYF. This sequence joins TRBV6-6 and TRBJ2-3; D might be TRBD1 (5 bases). This CDR3 region has 15 residues. Per germline, CDR1 MNHNY and CDR2 SVGAGI (reference sequence). The V and J ends lost 2 bases and 1 base respectively, with 10 bases between them.